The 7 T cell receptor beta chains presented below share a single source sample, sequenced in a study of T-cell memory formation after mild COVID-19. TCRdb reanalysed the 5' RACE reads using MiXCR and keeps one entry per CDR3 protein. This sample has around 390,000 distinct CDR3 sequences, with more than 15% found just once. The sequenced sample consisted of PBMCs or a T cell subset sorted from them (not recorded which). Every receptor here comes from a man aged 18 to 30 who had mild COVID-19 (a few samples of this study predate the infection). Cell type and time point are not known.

The CDR3 protein is CASSRGGFGQETQYF. The CDR3 region has the DNA TGTGCCAGCAGCCGAGGAGGGTTCGGACAAGAGACCCAGTACTTC. V gene TRBV7-2 combines with J gene TRBJ2-5; a weak D match, TRBD2 (6 bases). The CDR3 has 15 residues. The V end lost 5 bases, the J end lost 2 bases, and 15 bases lay between the germline ends. Germline CDR1 reads SGHTA; CDR2 reads FQGNSA.

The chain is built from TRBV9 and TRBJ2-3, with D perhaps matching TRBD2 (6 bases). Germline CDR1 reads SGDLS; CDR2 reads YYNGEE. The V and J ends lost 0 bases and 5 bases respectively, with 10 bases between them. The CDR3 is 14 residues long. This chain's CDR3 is CASSVAPGEDTQYF. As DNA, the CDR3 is TGTGCCAGCAGCGTAGCACCGGGGGAAGATACGCAGTATTTT.

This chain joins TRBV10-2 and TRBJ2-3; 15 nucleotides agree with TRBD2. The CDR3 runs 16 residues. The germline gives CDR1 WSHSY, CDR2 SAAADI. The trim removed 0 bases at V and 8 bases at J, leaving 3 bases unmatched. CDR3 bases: TGCGCCAGCAGTGAGTCCCTGGGACTAGCGGGGGGTACGCAGTATTTT. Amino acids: CASSESLGLAGGTQYF.

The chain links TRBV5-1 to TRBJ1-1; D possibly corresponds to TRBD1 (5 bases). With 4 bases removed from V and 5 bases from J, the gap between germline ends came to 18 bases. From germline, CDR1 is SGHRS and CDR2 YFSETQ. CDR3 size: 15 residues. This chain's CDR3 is CASSPTWFGGTEAFF. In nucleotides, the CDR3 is TGCGCCAGCAGCCCTACTTGGTTTGGGGGGACTGAAGCTTTCTTT. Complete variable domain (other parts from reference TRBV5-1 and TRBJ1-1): KAGVTQTPRYLIKTRGQQVTLSCSPISGHRSVSWYQQTPGQGLQFLFEYFSETQRNKGNFPGRFSGRQFSNSRSEMNVSTLELGDSALYLCASSPTWFGGTEAFFGQGTRLTVV.

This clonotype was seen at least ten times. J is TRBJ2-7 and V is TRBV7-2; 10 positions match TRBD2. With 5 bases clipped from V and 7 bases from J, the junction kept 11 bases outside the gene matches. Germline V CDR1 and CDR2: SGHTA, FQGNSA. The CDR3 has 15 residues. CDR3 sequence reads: CASSRPLAGVGEQYF. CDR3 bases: TGTGCCAGCAGCCGACCGCTAGCGGGGGTGGGAGAGCAGTACTTC.

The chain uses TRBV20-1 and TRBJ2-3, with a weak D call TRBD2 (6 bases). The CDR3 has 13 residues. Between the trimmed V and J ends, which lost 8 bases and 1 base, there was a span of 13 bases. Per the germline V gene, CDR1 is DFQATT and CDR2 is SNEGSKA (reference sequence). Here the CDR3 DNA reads TGCAGTTCCGACCGGAGGGGCACAGATACGCAGTATTTT. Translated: CSSDRRGTDTQYF.

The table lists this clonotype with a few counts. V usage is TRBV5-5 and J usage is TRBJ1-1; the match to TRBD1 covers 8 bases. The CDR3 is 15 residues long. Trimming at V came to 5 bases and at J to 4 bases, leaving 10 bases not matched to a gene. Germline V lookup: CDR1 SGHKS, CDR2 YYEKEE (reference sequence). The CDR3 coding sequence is TGTGCCAGCAGTACGGTCGGTACAGGGGGCACTGAAGCTTTCTTT. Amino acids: CASSTVGTGGTEAFF.